The 30 T cell receptor beta chains below were found in one sample sequenced in a study of blood T cell repertoires in COVID-19. The protocol was immunoSEQ multiplex PCR, while the TCRdb copy is restricted to in-frame clones and leaves out a portion. The profile shows some 360,000 clones, about 87% of them singletons. The sample comprised peripheral blood. The receptor set was obtained from an older woman with COVID-19, enrolled during active disease.

This clone was seen only once. This rearrangement joins TRBV27 to TRBJ1-2; D unresolved. Germline-derived CDR1 and CDR2 are MNHEY and SMNVEV (reference sequence). Between the trimmed V and J ends, which lost 3 bases and 1 base, there was a span of 9 bases. This CDR3 has 14 residues. Here the CDR3 reads CASSFHSLNYGYTF. CDR3 DNA sequence: TGTGCCAGCAGTTTCCACTCACTTAACTATGGCTACACCTTC.

The chain uses TRBV10-3 and TRBJ2-7; 7 nucleotides line up with TRBD1. The CDR3 extends over 13 amino acids. The germline CDR1 and CDR2 sequences are ENHRY and SYGVKD. V trimming: 11 bases; J trimming: 5 bases; junction bases outside the gene matches: 12. The CDR3 DNA reads TGTGCCGCTAGGGACAGTGGCCGTGACGAGCAGTACTTC. Protein: CAARDSGRDEQYF.

The gene calls are TRBV11-2 and TRBJ2-1; TRBD2 matches 10 bases. The CDR3 totals 15 residues. The germline CDR1 and CDR2 sequences are SGHAT and FQNNGV. Germline trimming cut 3 bases from V and 4 bases from J; bases unmatched to any gene: 3. The DNA for the CDR3 is TGTGCCAGCAGCTTCACTAGCGGGGCGTACAATGAGCAGTTCTTC. It specifies CASSFTSGAYNEQFF.

The chain links TRBV5-1 to TRBJ2-3; TRBD2 matches at 7 bases. CDR3 length: 17 residues. Trimming at V came to 4 bases and at J to 0 bases, leaving 11 bases not matched to a gene. Germline CDR1 SGHRS, CDR2 YFSETQ. The CDR3, as DNA: TGCGCCAGCAGCCCCGGGATCCAGCGGGGTAGCACAGATACGCAGTATTTT. This encodes CASSPGIQRGSTDTQYF.

The V gene is TRBV11-3, the J gene TRBJ2-5, with 8 bases fitting TRBD2. V shed 5 bases, J shed 4 bases, and the junction held 12 bases outside the gene matches. The length of the CDR3 is 16 residues. Germline CDR1 is SGHNT and CDR2 is YENEEA. The CDR3 bases are TGTGCCAGCAGCCCCGGACTAGCCCCTCCCGGAGAGACCCAGTACTTC. It translates to CASSPGLAPPGETQYF.

The V gene is TRBV12-5, the J gene TRBJ2-7; 7 positions match TRBD1. Germline CDR1 and CDR2: LGHNT and FRNRAP. This CDR3 is built from 16 residues. With V trimmed by 6 bases and J by 0 bases, 11 bases remained unmatched. DNA of the CDR3: TGTGCTAGTGGCTCCACTACAGGGGAACACTCCTACGAGCAGTACTTC. This codes for CASGSTTGEHSYEQYF.

The V gene is TRBV9, the J gene TRBJ1-1; D possibly corresponds to TRBD1 (6 bases). CDR1 and CDR2 (germline): SGDLS, YYNGEE. There are 16 residues in the CDR3. The V end was cut by 4 bases, the J end by 0 bases, with 16 bases between. Here the CDR3 reads CASSPWGQGLNTEAFF. The CDR3 DNA sequence: TGTGCCAGCAGCCCGTGGGGTCAGGGGCTGAACACTGAAGCTTTCTTT. The full variable domain, completed using reference TRBV9 and TRBJ1-1, is DSGVTQTPKHLITATGQRVTLRCSPRSGDLSVYWYQQSLDQGLQFLIQYYNGEERAKGNILERFSAQQFPDLHSELNLSSLELGDSALYFCASSPWGQGLNTEAFFGQGTRLTVV.

The gene calls are TRBV10-1 and TRBJ2-5; D possibly corresponds to TRBD1 (6 bases). Germline CDR1 reads WNHNN; CDR2 reads SYGVQD (reference sequence). This CDR3 region has 22 residues. V dropped 9 bases and J dropped 11 bases, with 49 bases sitting between them. The CDR3 sequence: CARLEFLGPRTDPKAPNLRQYF. The CDR3 DNA is TGCGCCAGACTTGAGTTTTTAGGACCCCGGACAGATCCCAAGGCCCCAAATTTACGACAGTACTTC.

The chain couples TRBV24-1 to TRBJ2-5; TRBD1 matches at 10 bases. Germline V lookup: CDR1 KGHDR, CDR2 SFDVKD. Trimming at V came to 3 bases and at J to 5 bases, leaving 8 bases not matched to a gene. This CDR3 is built from 16 residues. This chain's CDR3 is CATSDRTGGIRETQYF. CDR3 bases: TGTGCCACCAGTGATCGGACAGGGGGGATTCGGGAGACCCAGTACTTC.

The chain carries TRBV7-6 and TRBJ1-1; tentative D call: TRBD1 (5 bases). The ends were cut back, 5 bases at V and 2 bases at J, with 12 bases in the middle. The CDR3 spans 14 residues. From germline, CDR1 is SGHVS and CDR2 FNYEAQ. The CDR3 nucleotides read TGTGCCAGCAGCCGCCAGACAGCTAACACTGAAGCTTTCTTT. Its translation: CASSRQTANTEAFF.

This clone appeared a single time. The chain is built from TRBV11-2 and TRBJ1-1; no clear D gene. V shed 4 bases and J shed 7 bases, with 10 bases lying between them. The CDR3 has 12 amino acids. Germline lookup yields CDR1 SGHAT and CDR2 FQNNGV. The CDR3 is CASSSQADEAFF. As DNA, the CDR3 is TGTGCCAGCAGCTCCCAAGCGGATGAAGCTTTCTTT.

This clone showed up just a few times. The CDR3 DNA reads as TGTGCCAGCAGCTTATACCGACAGGGCTCCCTCACTGAAGCTTTCTTT. This encodes CASSLYRQGSLTEAFF. The chain links TRBV7-6 to TRBJ1-1; 7 bases align to TRBD1. The CDR3 is 16 amino acids. CDR1 is SGHVS, CDR2 FNYEAQ, per germline. The ends lost 2 bases at V and 4 bases at J; junction bases unmatched: 10.

The V gene is TRBV19, the J gene TRBJ2-3; TRBD2 matches 8 bases. CDR3 length: 16 residues. Germline V gene data show CDR1 as LNHDA and CDR2 as SQIVND (reference sequence). The V segment lost 7 bases and the J segment 3 bases; nucleotides outside the gene matches: 12. The CDR3 nucleotides are TGTGCCAGTACCGCAAGAACGGGGGGGGGAACAGATACGCAGTATTTT. This translates into CASTARTGGGTDTQYF.

This chain joins TRBV30 and TRBJ1-4, with D tentatively TRBD1 (6 bases). V gave up 0 bases and J gave up 8 bases, with 16 bases separating them. CDR1 GTSNPN and CDR2 SVGIG come from the germline V gene (reference sequence). The CDR3 is 15 residues long. The DNA for the CDR3 is TGTGCCTGGAGTGTAGTCGAGGGGGAGGGGGAAAAACTGTTTTTT. Encoded protein: CAWSVVEGEGEKLFF.

The rearrangement joins TRBV10-1 to TRBJ1-5; no reliable D call. With 8 bases removed from V and 0 bases from J, the gap between germline ends came to 2 bases. The CDR3 has 11 residues. Looked up from germline, CDR1 is WNHNN and CDR2 is SYGVQD (reference sequence). The CDR3 sequence is CASRSNQPQHF. CDR3 DNA sequence: TGCGCCAGCCGTAGCAATCAGCCCCAGCATTTT.

This clone was seen more than once but under ten times. The rearrangement links TRBV10-2 to TRBJ2-7; 12 bases are a match to TRBD1. The ends lost 8 bases at V and 6 bases at J; junction bases unmatched: 2. The germline V gene encodes CDR1 WSHSY and CDR2 SAAADI. The CDR3 has 12 amino acids. CDR3 DNA: TGCGCCAGCGGGACAGGGGGCTCCGAGCAGTACTTC. It codes for CASGTGGSEQYF.

The J gene is TRBJ2-3, the V gene TRBV6-6, with 9 bases aligning to TRBD2. Germline values: CDR1 MNHNY, CDR2 SVGAGI (reference sequence). The V gene end was trimmed by 1 base and the J gene end by 2 bases; junction bases not matched to a gene: 4. This CDR3 spans 16 amino acids. The CDR3, as DNA: TGTGCCAGCAGTTACTGGGCGGGGGGGAACACAGATACGCAGTATTTT. Translating gives CASSYWAGGNTDTQYF.

This clone showed up just once. The genes are TRBV29-1 and TRBJ1-4; TRBD1 aligns across 9 bases. The germline gives CDR1 SQVTM, CDR2 ANQGSEA. CDR3 length: 14 residues. V lost 7 bases, J lost 6 bases, and 9 bases stayed unmatched. The CDR3 loop reads CSARNRGPHEKLFF. Written as DNA, the CDR3 is TGCAGCGCCCGGAACAGGGGGCCCCATGAAAAACTGTTTTTT.

The chain links TRBV18 to TRBJ1-3; 8 bases are a match to TRBD1. Germline loops: CDR1 KGHSH, CDR2 LQKENI. The CDR3 is made up of 18 amino acids. Trimming at V came to 4 bases and at J to 1 base, leaving 12 bases not matched to a gene. The CDR3 here is CASSQTTGQEDSGNTIYF. The CDR3 DNA reads TGTGCCAGCTCACAAACGACGGGACAGGAAGATTCTGGAAACACCATATATTTT.

This clone was observed a few times. The sample holds other DNA sequences that translate to the same CDR3. This chain joins TRBV2 and TRBJ1-1; the match to TRBD1 covers 7 bases. The CDR3 length is 13 residues. The J segment lost 2 bases and the V segment lost 6 bases, leaving 3 bases of the junction unmatched. The germline V gene encodes CDR1 SNHLY and CDR2 FYNNEI. The CDR3 reads CASRGDRNTEAFF. The CDR3 DNA follows: TGTGCCAGCAGGGGGGACAGAAACACTGAAGCTTTCTTT.

The CDR3 DNA reads as TGTGCCAGCAGGAGCAATGAGCAGTTCTTC. Encoded protein: CASRSNEQFF. This chain links TRBV28 with TRBJ2-1, with no clear D. The CDR3 spans 10 residues. Germline CDR1 reads MDHEN; CDR2 reads SYDVKM. Trimming removed 6 bases from V and 6 bases from J, with 3 bases in between.

This chain joins TRBV6-5 and TRBJ1-2; 9 bases match TRBD1. CDR1 is MNHEY, CDR2 SVGAGI, per germline. The V segment lost 1 base and the J segment 7 bases; nucleotides outside the gene matches: 7. The CDR3 loop spans 15 amino acids. CDR3 DNA: TGTGCCAGCAGTTACTTGGGGACAGGGAAGGGTGGCTACACCTTC. Protein: CASSYLGTGKGGYTF.

The J gene is TRBJ2-2, the V gene TRBV2, with 12 bases matching TRBD2. V lost 1 base, J lost 7 bases, and 10 bases stayed unmatched. CDR1 is SNHLY, CDR2 FYNNEI, per germline. This CDR3 comprises 18 residues. This chain's CDR3 is CASSEDPTSGGINGELFF. The CDR3 DNA sequence: TGTGCCAGCAGTGAAGACCCTACTAGCGGGGGGATAAACGGGGAGCTGTTTTTT.

V gene TRBV6-6 combines with J gene TRBJ2-1; 7 positions agree with TRBD1. This CDR3 contains 15 residues. In germline, CDR1 is MNHNY, CDR2 SVGAGI (reference sequence). The J segment lost 0 bases and the V segment lost 8 bases, leaving 7 bases of the junction unmatched. CDR3 DNA sequence: TGTGCCAGCGTACAGGGGCCTAGCTCCTACAATGAGCAGTTCTTC. Translated, it gives CASVQGPSSYNEQFF.

This clone was observed a few times. The chain joins TRBV7-8 to TRBJ1-6; tentative D call: TRBD1 (6 bases). V was shortened by 1 base and J by 6 bases, with 7 bases between the two germline ends. CDR3 length: 14 amino acids. Per germline, CDR1 SGHVS and CDR2 FQNEAQ. CDR3 bases: TGTGCCAGCAGCTTAGGACAGGTTAATTCACCCCTCCACTTT. Encoded protein: CASSLGQVNSPLHF.

This clone was counted only a few times. CDR3 residues: CASSPGQGANQPQHF. CDR3 bases: TGTGCCAGCTCACCCGGACAGGGGGCCAATCAGCCCCAGCATTTT. The chain recombines TRBV18 with TRBJ1-5, with TRBD1 identical over 11 bases. CDR3 length: 15 amino acids. The germline gives CDR1 KGHSH, CDR2 LQKENI. V trimming: 3 bases; J trimming: 3 bases; junction bases outside the gene matches: 1.

This rearrangement joins TRBV6-1 to TRBJ2-7; the match to TRBD1 covers 7 bases. This CDR3 is built from 14 residues. Unmatched junction bases numbered 5, after V lost 3 bases and J lost 3 bases. Per the germline V gene, CDR1 is MNHNS and CDR2 is SASEGT. CDR3 in amino acids: CASSDGQALYEQYF. In DNA form, the CDR3 reads TGTGCCAGCAGTGACGGACAGGCCCTCTACGAGCAGTACTTC.

The rearrangement joins TRBV19 to TRBJ1-4, with 8 bases that match TRBD1. This CDR3 spans 15 amino acids. The V gene end was trimmed by 5 bases and the J gene end by 8 bases; junction bases not matched to a gene: 10. Germline CDR1 reads LNHDA; CDR2 reads SQIVND (reference sequence). The CDR3 DNA is TGTGCCAGTAGTCCTAGGACAGGGCGCCTCGAAAAACTGTTTTTT. Protein sequence: CASSPRTGRLEKLFF.

V usage is TRBV7-3 and J usage is TRBJ1-2; no reliable D call. Trimming took off 9 bases at V and 3 bases at J, with 17 bases between the two ends. CDR1 SGHTA and CDR2 FQGTGA come from the germline V gene. CDR3 length: 14 residues. In nucleotides, the CDR3 is TGTGCCAGAAAGTGGGCGCTCCAATACTATGGCTACACCTTC. Translated, it gives CARKWALQYYGYTF.

V and J are TRBV5-6 and TRBJ2-5, with a possible D match to TRBD2 (5 bases). In germline, CDR1 is SGHDT, CDR2 YYEEEE. Trimming cost V 0 bases and J 5 bases, with 23 bases left between them. The length of the CDR3 is 18 residues. The DNA for the CDR3 is TGTGCCAGCAGCTTGGCTGTTTGGACTCAACCCGTCGGGGAGACCCAGTACTTC. The encoded protein is CASSLAVWTQPVGETQYF.